This T cell receptor (beta chain) emerged from a study of blood T cell repertoires in COVID-19. Across the whole study: Donors in the United States, Italy and Spain gave samples during acute or convalescent COVID-19. PBMCs, B-cell-depleted T cells, or T cells provided the cDNA or gDNA that made up the material.

Only in-frame clones appear in the TCRdb table, and some are missing; sequencing was by immunoSEQ multiplex PCR. The data contain 310,000 or so clones, around 90% of them singletons. This CDR3 spans 14 amino acids. V dropped 1 base and J dropped 0 bases, with 7 bases sitting between them. Per germline, CDR1 LGHDT and CDR2 YNNKEL (reference sequence). This chain connects TRBV3-1 (or the pseudogene TRBV3-2) to TRBJ2-7; D is perhaps TRBD2 (5 bases). This clonotype was obtained from a man between 18 and 35 years old who had recovered from COVID-19. Input material: peripheral blood. The CDR3 region is CASSQGESSYEQYF. DNA of the CDR3: TGTGCCAGCAGCCAAGGGGAGAGCTCCTACGAGCAGTACTTC.